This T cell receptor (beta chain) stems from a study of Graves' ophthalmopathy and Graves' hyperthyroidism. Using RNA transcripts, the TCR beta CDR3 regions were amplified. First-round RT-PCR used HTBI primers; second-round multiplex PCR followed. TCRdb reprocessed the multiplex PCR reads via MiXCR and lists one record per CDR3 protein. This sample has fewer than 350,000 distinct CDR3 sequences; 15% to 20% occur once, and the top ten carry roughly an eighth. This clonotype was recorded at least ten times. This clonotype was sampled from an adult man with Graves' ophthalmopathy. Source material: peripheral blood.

DNA of the CDR3: TGCAGCGTTGAATTGGGGTTTGGGCAGCCCCAGCATTTT. Translation gives CSVELGFGQPQHF. The V gene is TRBV29-1, the J gene TRBJ1-5; no clear D gene. The germline V gene has CDR1 SQVTM and CDR2 ANQGSEA. The V end lost 2 bases, the J end lost 7 bases, and 12 bases lay between the germline ends. CDR3 length: 13 amino acids.